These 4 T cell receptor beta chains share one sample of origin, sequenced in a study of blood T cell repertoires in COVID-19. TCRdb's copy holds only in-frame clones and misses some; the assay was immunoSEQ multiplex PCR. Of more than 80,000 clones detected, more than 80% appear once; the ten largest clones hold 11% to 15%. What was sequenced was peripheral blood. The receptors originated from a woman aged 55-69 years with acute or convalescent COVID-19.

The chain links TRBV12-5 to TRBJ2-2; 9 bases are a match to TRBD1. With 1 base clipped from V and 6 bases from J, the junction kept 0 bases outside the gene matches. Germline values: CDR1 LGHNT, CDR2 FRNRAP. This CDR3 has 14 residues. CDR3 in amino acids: CASGLGQGAGELFF. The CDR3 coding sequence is TGTGCTAGTGGTTTGGGACAGGGGGCCGGGGAGCTGTTTTTT.

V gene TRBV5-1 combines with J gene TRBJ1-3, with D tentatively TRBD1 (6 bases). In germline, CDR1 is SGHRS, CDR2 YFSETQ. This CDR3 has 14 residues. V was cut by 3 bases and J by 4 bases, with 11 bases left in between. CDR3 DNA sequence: TGCGCCAGCAGCTGGACAGCGGACGGAAACACCATATATTTT. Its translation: CASSWTADGNTIYF.

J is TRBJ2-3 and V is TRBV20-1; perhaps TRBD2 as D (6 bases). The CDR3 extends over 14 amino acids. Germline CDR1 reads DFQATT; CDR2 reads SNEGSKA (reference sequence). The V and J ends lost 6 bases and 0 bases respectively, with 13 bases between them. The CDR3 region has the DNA TGCAGTGCGAGTCCCGGGACTAGCACAGATACGCAGTATTTT. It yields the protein CSASPGTSTDTQYF.

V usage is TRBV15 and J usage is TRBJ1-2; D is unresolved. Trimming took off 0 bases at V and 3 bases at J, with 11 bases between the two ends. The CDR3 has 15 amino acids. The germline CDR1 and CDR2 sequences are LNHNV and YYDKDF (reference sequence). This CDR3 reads CATSRDSTRYYGYTF. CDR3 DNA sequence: TGTGCCACCAGCAGAGATAGCACAAGATACTATGGCTACACCTTC.